This TCR beta chain comes out of a study of T-cell reconstitution after alpha-beta-depleted transplantation in children. General study results and limits: Surviving recipient T cells and thymic progenitors accounted for the high day-60 TCRbeta diversity observed in some patients. T-cell numbers and diversity one year post-transplant derived largely from freshly generated T cells.

Unique molecular identifiers featured in how the TCRbeta library was prepared. TCRdb recomputed calls from the PCR reads with MiXCR, one row per CDR3 protein. The sample holds about 980,000 distinct CDR3 sequences, about 29% seen once. Trimming cost V 2 bases and J 8 bases, with 6 bases left between them. The CDR3 spans 12 residues. The germline gives CDR1 MRHNA, CDR2 SNTAGT. A word on this clonotype: Antigen unknown.

Sequenced material: PBMCs, mostly from graft donor cells, taken 360 days after TCRalphabeta/CD19-depleted stem cell transplant. The receptor was derived from a boy under three years old who had a stem cell transplant for SCID, so the T cells may come from the graft donor. The genes are TRBV6-4 and TRBJ2-2; D is undetermined. The CDR3 DNA reads TGTGCCAGCAGTGACAGGGCTGGGGAGCTGTTTTTT. This gives the protein CASSDRAGELFF.